This note documents a single TCR beta chain sequence. Its antigen is unknown. Base-call qualities are not available, and no considerably larger clone is one nucleotide away. TCRbeta CDR3 regions were amplified from genomic DNA by means of the immunoSEQ Assay, a bias-controlled multiplex PCR. The published analysis was carried out like this. The number of nucleated cells in each sample was estimated by amplification of reference gene primers within the assay. To quantify the absolute abundance of each unique TCRbeta CDR3 rearrangement, sequence reads were collapsed and filtered. For each sample, productive Simpson clonality was calculated as the square root of Simpson's diversity index over productive rearrangements. Drawn from immuneACCESS, this table holds only the in-frame rearrangements with V and J called that TCRdb kept. Clones are partly lost; checked studies trace under half to an unresolved V gene and leave the rest unexplained. That table furnishes V, J and clone size, whereas the DNA furnished D and trimming. This sample lists roughly 120,000 clones; 85% to 90% were detected once. In total, the top ten clones hold approximately 11% of the sample.

This entry belongs to a study of blood T cell repertoires in COVID-19 (dated by TCRdb to 2020 to 2022). The study in broad terms: The collaborator samples originated in the United States, Italy and Spain and spanned the acute and convalescent phases of COVID-19. The prospective study material was composed of cDNA or gDNA derived from T cells, B-cell-depleted T cells, or PBMCs. The dataset comprised deeply sampled blood TCRbeta repertoires from subjects exposed to, actively infected with, or recovered from COVID-19. The repertoires were made available in a free public database intended to serve as a resource for research on the immune response to SARS-CoV-2. Samples were obtained from the ongoing ImmuneRACE study (first 160 participants) and from 1,254 subjects provided by 6 global collaborators. A de-identified subject ID, COVID-19 status, age in years and sex were almost always included in the sample metadata. Where HLA class I and class II types were available, the types were taken from metadata supplied by the sample provider, not from assay-based typing.

The CDR3, from cysteine to phenylalanine, totals 14 residues. Just CDR3 DNA is preserved here, 42 bases in frame from base 1. The germline V gene gives CDR1 as SGHTA and CDR2 as FQGTGA. V is pruned by 4 bases and J by 6 bases, leaving 8 bases of the junction without a gene match. Whole blood was collected in K2EDTA tubes by collaborating institutions according to the institutions' own protocols. For TCRbeta analysis, collaborator samples were shipped as frozen whole blood, as isolated PBMCs, or as DNA extracted from either sample type. What the study reported, not specific to this receptor: How much clinical and demographic metadata was included differed by source and by participant, and the metadata was provided uncurated.

In this chain, TRBV7-3 is recombined with TRBJ2-7; TRBD1 agrees with 8 junctional bases. Sequencing was carried out using peripheral blood. This receptor was taken from a man at least 80 years old with acute or convalescent COVID-19. Here the CDR3 is given as CASSYGQGIGEQYF. The DNA is as follows: TGTGCCAGCAGCTACGGACAGGGTATCGGCGAGCAGTACTTC.